The present T cell receptor beta chain was sequenced within a study of glioma-infiltrating T cells. Study-level points and caveats: Very few CDR3 sequences were shared between tissue and blood.

The V end was cut by 3 bases, the J end by 4 bases, with 13 bases between. Germline V gene data show CDR1 as DFQATT and CDR2 as SNEGSKA (reference sequence). The CDR3 spans 14 residues. This clonotype occurred a few times. Its specificity is not known. Using RNA template, CDR3s of TCR alpha and beta were amplified with iRepertoire arm-PCR. TCRdb recomputed calls from the multiplex PCR reads with MiXCR, one row per CDR3 protein. The repertoire has approximately 93,000 distinct CDR3 sequences, approximately 42% of them found once; the top ten carry approximately 38%. This TCR was recovered from a human donor with low-grade glioma or glioblastoma, undergoing nonglioma brain surgery, or in good health (not recorded which). The source material was glioma tissue, nonneoplastic brain tissue, or PBMCs (not recorded which). The chain carries TRBV20-1 and TRBJ2-1, with D possibly TRBD2 on 6 matching bases. The CDR3 nucleotides are TGCAGTGCTAGCAGCGAGGGAGGATACAATGAGCAGTTCTTC. Residues: CSASSEGGYNEQFF.